A single T cell receptor beta chain is shown here with its context. The antigen is unknown. CDR3 size: 13 residues. Germline CDR1 reads SGHAT; CDR2 reads FQDESV (reference sequence). V lost 7 bases and J 12 bases, leaving 19 bases between the germline ends. This specimen belongs to a study of post-analysis software for immune sequencing data. Broader study findings: Patients had higher frequencies than controls of four to six TRBV segments, including TRBV5-6, TRBV5-1 and TRBV20-1. By F measure, samples from a shared preparation batch strongly co-clustered. Compared against controls, patients with multiple sclerosis displayed significantly lower normalized Chao1 diversity.

Unique molecular identifiers had been added to the TCR beta cDNA libraries. Roughly 500,000 cDNA molecules were obtained per 1 to 10 million input T cells. TCRdb reanalysed the PCR reads using MiXCR and keeps one entry per CDR3 protein. Counted here are about 680,000 distinct CDR3 sequences, 59% occurring once; the ten biggest clones make up about 11%. The receptor was derived from a girl aged 2-9 years with multiple sclerosis. Sequencing was performed on blood. The rearrangement joins TRBV11-1 to TRBJ2-1, with no clear D. The CDR3 sequence is CASNPGPRTGQFF. DNA of the CDR3: TGTGCCAGCAACCCCGGGCCTAGAACGGGGCAGTTCTTC.